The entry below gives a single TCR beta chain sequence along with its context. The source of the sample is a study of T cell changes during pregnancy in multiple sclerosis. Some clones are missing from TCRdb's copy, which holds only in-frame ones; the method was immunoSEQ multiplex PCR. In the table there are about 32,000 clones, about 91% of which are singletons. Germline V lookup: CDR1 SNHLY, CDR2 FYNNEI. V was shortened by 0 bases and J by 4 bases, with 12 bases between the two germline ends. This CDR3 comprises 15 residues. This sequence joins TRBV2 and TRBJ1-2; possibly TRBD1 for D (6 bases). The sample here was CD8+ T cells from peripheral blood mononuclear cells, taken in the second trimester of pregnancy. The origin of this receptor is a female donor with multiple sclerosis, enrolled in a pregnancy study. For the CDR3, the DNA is TGTGCCAGCAGTGAAGCGGGAGGGGGGGGCTATGGCTACACCTTC. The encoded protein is CASSEAGGGGYGYTF.